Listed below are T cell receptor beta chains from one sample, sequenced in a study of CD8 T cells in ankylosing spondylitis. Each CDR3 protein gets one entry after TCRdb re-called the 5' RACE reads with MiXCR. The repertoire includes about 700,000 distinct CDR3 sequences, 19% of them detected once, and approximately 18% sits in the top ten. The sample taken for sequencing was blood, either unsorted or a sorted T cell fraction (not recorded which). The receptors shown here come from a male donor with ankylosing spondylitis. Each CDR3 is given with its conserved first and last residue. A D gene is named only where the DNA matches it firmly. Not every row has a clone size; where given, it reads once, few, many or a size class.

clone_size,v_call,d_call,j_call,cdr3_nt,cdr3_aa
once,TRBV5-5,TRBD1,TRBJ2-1,TGTGCCAGCAGCCCGCCCTTCCCGGGACAGGGGGTAAATGAGCAGTTCTTC,CASSPPFPGQGVNEQFF
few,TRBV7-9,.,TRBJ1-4,TGTGCCAGCAGCTTGGTACAGCATAATGAAAAACTGTTTTTT,CASSLVQHNEKLFF
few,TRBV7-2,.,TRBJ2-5,TGTGCCAGCAGCTTACAACTTCTCCTCCAAGAGACCCAGTACTTC,CASSLQLLLQETQYF
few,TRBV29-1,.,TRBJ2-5,TGCAGCGCCTGGGGATACCAAGAGACCCAGTACTTC,CSAWGYQETQYF
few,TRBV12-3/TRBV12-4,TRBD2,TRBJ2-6,TGTGCCAGCAGTTTAAGGGGCGTCCTAGCGGGTGCCGACCTGAGCTCTGGGGCCAACGTCCTGACTTTC,CASSLRGVLAGADLSSGANVLTF
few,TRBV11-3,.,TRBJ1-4,TGTGCCAGCAGCTTAGAAGGTTTTAGAGAAAAACTGTTTTTT,CASSLEGFREKLFF
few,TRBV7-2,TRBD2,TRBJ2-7,TGTGCCAGCAGAGGATTCGGGGGGGCAAACGAGCAGTACTTC,CASRGFGGANEQYF
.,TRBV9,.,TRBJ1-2,TGTGCCAGCAGCGCCCATGGAGCACCTACCTATGGCTACACCTTC,CASSAHGAPTYGYTF
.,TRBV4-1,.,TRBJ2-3,TGCGCCAGCAGCCAAGAGAAGCGGGGCACAGATACGCAGTATTTT,CASSQEKRGTDTQYF
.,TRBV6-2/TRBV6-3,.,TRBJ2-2,TGTGCCAGCAGACCCCTGGGACAAGCCGGGGAGCTGTTTTTT,CASRPLGQAGELFF
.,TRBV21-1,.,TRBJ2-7,TGTGCCAGCAGCAAAGTGGGGTTCCGCCCCTACGAGCAGTACTTC,CASSKVGFRPYEQYF
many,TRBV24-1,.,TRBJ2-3,TGTGCCACCAGTGAGGACAGCACAGATACGCAGTATTTT,CATSEDSTDTQYF
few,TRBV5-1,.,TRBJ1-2,TGCGCCAGCAGCTTGGATCCATCCCTAAACTATGGCTACACCTTC,CASSLDPSLNYGYTF
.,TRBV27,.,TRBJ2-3,TGTGCCAGCAGTTTAAATGAAGTCACCCTCACAGATACGCAGTATTTT,CASSLNEVTLTDTQYF
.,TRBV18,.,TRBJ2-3,TGTGCCAGCTTCGGGCGGGGCATAGATACGCAGTATTTT,CASFGRGIDTQYF
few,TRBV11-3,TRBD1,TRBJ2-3,TGTGCCAGCAGCCCCGGGACAGGGCCAAGGGATACGCAGTATTTT,CASSPGTGPRDTQYF
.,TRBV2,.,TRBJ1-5,TGTGCCAGCAGTCCGGACATGGAAACCGATCAGCCCCAGCATTTT,CASSPDMETDQPQHF
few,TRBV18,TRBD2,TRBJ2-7,TGTGCCAGCTCAATAGGACTAGCGGATACCTACGAGCAGTACTTC,CASSIGLADTYEQYF
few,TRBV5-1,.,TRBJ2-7,TGCGCCAGCAGGACTCTCCCAAACTACGAGCAGTACTTC,CASRTLPNYEQYF
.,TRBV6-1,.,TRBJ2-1,TGTGCCAGCACCTCAGGGAGGGGGTACCTAGCGGACCCTAACAATGAGCAGTTCTTC,CASTSGRGYLADPNNEQFF
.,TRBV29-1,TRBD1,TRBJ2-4,TGCAGCGTTGGGGGCGGACAGGGGGTCAACAAAAACATTCAGTACTTC,CSVGGGQGVNKNIQYF
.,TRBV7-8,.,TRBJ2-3,TGTGCCAGCAGCTCCCAAGACCCCCTTGTTGGGTATACGCAGTATTTT,CASSSQDPLVGYTQYF
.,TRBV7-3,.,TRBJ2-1,TGTGCCAGCAGCCCTTATGGCGATGAGCAGTTCTTC,CASSPYGDEQFF
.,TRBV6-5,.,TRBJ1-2,TGTGCCAGCAGTTACCGGCCAGGGGCTGGCTACACCTTC,CASSYRPGAGYTF
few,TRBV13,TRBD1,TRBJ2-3,TGTGCCAGCAGCTGCCGGGACAGGGGCGAAGATACGCAGTATTTT,CASSCRDRGEDTQYF
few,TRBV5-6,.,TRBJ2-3,TGTGCCAGCAGCTTGCGGGCAGACCTTTCAGATACGCAGTATTTT,CASSLRADLSDTQYF
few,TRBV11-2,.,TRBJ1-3,TGTGCCAGCAGCCCGACGAGTTGGGTTTCGTCAAACACCATATATTTT,CASSPTSWVSSNTIYF
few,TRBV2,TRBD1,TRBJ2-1,TGTGCCAGCAGGGGACAGGGGGTACCCTACAATGAGCAGTTCTTC,CASRGQGVPYNEQFF
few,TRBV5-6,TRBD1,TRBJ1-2,TGTGCCAGCAGCCCGGGAGATGGGACAGGAGGCTATGGCTACACCTTC,CASSPGDGTGGYGYTF
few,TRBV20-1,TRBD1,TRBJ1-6,TGCAGTGCTAGACGGGTGACAGGGGGCCTGAGCTCCTATAATTCACCCCTCCACTTT,CSARRVTGGLSSYNSPLHF
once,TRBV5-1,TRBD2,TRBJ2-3,TGCGCCAGCAGCTTGGGACGGACTAGCGGGAGCACAGATACGCAGTATTTT,CASSLGRTSGSTDTQYF
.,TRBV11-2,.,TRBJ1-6,TGTGCCAGCAGACGGGACGTGCGGAATTCACCCCTCCACTTT,CASRRDVRNSPLHF
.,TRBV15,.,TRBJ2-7,TGTGCCACCAGCAAAAGTCGGGAACAGGGTTACGAGCAGTACTTC,CATSKSREQGYEQYF
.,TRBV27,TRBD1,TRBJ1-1,TGTGCCAGCAGTTTTAACAGGGGGCTGGGAGGGGGCGGGGCTGAAGCTTTCTTT,CASSFNRGLGGGGAEAFF
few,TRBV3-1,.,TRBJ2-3,TGTGCCAGCAGCCAATGGGGGCTTACAGATACGCAGTATTTT,CASSQWGLTDTQYF
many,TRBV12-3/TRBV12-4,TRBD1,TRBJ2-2,TGTGCCAGCAGCCTGACAGGGTGGAACACCGGGGAGCTGTTTTTT,CASSLTGWNTGELFF
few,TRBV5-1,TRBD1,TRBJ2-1,TGCGCCAGCAGCCTGACAGGGTTGTGGGACAATGAGCAGTTCTTC,CASSLTGLWDNEQFF
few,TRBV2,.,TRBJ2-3,TGTGCCAGCAGTGGAAGCGTTTCTAGCACAGATACGCAGTATTTT,CASSGSVSSTDTQYF
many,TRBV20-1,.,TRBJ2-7,TGCAGTGCTAGAGATCAGGGTTACGAGCAGTACTTC,CSARDQGYEQYF
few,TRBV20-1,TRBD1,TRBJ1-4,TGCAGTGCTAGAGACAGACAGGGTCCGCATGAAAAACTGTTTTTT,CSARDRQGPHEKLFF
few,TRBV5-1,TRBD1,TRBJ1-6,TGCGCCAGCAGCTTGGAGGGGACAGCTAATTCACCCCTCCACTTT,CASSLEGTANSPLHF
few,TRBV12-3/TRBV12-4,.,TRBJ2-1,TGTGCCAGCAGTTTAGCGCATGCAAATGAGCAGTTCTTC,CASSLAHANEQFF
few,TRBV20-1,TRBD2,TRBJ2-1,TGCAGTGCTAGAGTTCTCGCGGGAGGGTTTCGGAGCAATGAGCAGTTCTTC,CSARVLAGGFRSNEQFF
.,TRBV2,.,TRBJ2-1,TGTGCCAGCAGGGACCGGAACTTCTCCTACAATGAGCAGTTCTTC,CASRDRNFSYNEQFF
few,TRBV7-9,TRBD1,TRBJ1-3,TGTGCCAGCACCGGGACAGGGGGCAGGGGAAACACCATATATTTT,CASTGTGGRGNTIYF
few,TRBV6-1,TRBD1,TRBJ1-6,TGTGCCAGCAGTACGGACAGGGGTTTTAATTCACCCCTCCACTTT,CASSTDRGFNSPLHF
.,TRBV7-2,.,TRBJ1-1,TGTGCCAGCACCCCCTTAAGCACAGGGCTGAACACTGAAGCTTTCTTT,CASTPLSTGLNTEAFF
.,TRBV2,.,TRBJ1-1,TGTGCCAGCAGATATGGAGGGCCGAACACTGAAGCTTTCTTT,CASRYGGPNTEAFF
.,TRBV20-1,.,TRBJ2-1,TGCAGTACAAAAGAGAGTCGGACCCCGAGATACAATGAGCAGTTCTTC,CSTKESRTPRYNEQFF
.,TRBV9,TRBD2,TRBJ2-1,TGTGCCAGCAGCGCTGGACTAGCCGGCAATGAGCAGTTCTTC,CASSAGLAGNEQFF
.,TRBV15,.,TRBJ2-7,TGTGCCACCAGCTACAGTGGGACGGGCTCCTACGAGCAGTACTTC,CATSYSGTGSYEQYF
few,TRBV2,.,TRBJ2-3,TGTGCCACCAGCGCCGACACAGATACGCAGTATTTT,CATSADTDTQYF
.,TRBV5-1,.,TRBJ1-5,TGCGCCAGCAGCTTTGCGGGGGCCGTGCACAATCAGCCCCAGCATTTT,CASSFAGAVHNQPQHF
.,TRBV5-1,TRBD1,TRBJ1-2,TGCGCCAGCAGGGCCGGGACAGAGTTCGGCTACACCTTC,CASRAGTEFGYTF
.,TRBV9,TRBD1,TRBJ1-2,TGTGCCAGCAGCGCGGACAGGGGGGGGTATGGCTACACCTTC,CASSADRGGYGYTF
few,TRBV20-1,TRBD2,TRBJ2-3,TGCAGTGCTAGAGATGGCGGGAGGGGGGGAGATACGCAGTATTTT,CSARDGGRGGDTQYF
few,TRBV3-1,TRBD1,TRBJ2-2,TGTGCCAGCACTGGGACAGGCACCGGGGAGCTGTTTTTT,CASTGTGTGELFF
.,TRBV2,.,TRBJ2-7,TGTGCCAGCAGTGTCAGGAGGGGTCGTGACGAGCAGTACTTC,CASSVRRGRDEQYF